This TCR beta chain was sequenced for a study of neoadjuvant nivolumab and ipilimumab in lung cancer. Points from the study as a whole: Compared with tumor-adjacent uninvolved lung, resected tumors showed greater richness and clonality. From pretherapy to surgery, tumor richness and clonality rose with dual therapy. Only a small number of samples underwent TCR sequencing. Only a single major-pathologic-response sample was available for clonality analysis.

Produced via immunoSEQ multiplex PCR; TCRdb's table is partial and in-frame only. This table holds 25,000 to 35,000 clones, 83% found once. For this clone: The antigen remains unidentified.

This CDR3 contains 14 residues. Looked up from germline, CDR1 is SQVTM and CDR2 is ANQGSEA. V was pared by 3 bases and J by 7 bases, with 18 bases between. The specimen was tumor tissue, collected after neoadjuvant nivolumab, alone or with ipilimumab, at or shortly before surgery. The genes are TRBV29-1 and TRBJ1-1; perhaps TRBD1 as D (5 bases). This TCR was sampled from an adult with non-small cell lung cancer. Written as DNA, the CDR3 is TGCAGCGTTGACAAAAGGGGAGAATTAGGTGAAGCTTTCTTT. Protein sequence: CSVDKRGELGEAFF.